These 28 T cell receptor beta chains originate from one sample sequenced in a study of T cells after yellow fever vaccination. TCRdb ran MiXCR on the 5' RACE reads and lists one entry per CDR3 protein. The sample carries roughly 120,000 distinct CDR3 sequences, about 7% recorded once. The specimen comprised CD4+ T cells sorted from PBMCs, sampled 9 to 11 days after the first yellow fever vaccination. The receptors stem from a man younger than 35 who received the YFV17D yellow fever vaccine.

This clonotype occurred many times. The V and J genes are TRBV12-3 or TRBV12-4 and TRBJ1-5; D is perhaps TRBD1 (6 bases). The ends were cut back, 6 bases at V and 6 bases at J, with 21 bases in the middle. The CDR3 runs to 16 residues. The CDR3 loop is CASSPQGGSVGQPQHF. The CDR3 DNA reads TGTGCCAGCAGCCCACAGGGAGGTTCGGTCGGTCAGCCCCAGCATTTT.

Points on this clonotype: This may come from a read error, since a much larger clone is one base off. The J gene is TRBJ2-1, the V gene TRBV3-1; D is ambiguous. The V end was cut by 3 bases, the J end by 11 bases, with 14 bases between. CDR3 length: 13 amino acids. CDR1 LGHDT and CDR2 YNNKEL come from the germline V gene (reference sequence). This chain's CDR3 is CASSQNPPNQQFF. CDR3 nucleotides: TGTGCCAGCAGCCAGAATCCCCCGAATCAGCAGTTCTTC.

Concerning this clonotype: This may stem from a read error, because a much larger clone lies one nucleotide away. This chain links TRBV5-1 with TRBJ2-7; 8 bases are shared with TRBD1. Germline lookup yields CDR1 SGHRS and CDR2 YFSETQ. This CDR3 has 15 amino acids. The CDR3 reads CAGRNPHRGVYEQYF. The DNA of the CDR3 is TGCGCCGGCAGAAATCCTCACAGGGGGGTCTACGAGCAGTACTTC. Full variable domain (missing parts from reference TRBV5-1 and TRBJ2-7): KAGVTQTPRYLIKTRGQQVTLSCSPISGHRSVSWYQQTPGQGLQFLFEYFSETQRNKGNFPGRFSGRQFSNSRSEMNVSTLELGDSALYLCAGRNPHRGVYEQYFGPGTRLTVT.

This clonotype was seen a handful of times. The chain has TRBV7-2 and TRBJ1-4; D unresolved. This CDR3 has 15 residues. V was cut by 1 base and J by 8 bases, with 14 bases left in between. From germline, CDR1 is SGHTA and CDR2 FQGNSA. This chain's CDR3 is CASSLDGRVGEKLFF. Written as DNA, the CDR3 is TGTGCCAGCAGCTTAGATGGAAGGGTTGGCGAAAAACTGTTTTTT.

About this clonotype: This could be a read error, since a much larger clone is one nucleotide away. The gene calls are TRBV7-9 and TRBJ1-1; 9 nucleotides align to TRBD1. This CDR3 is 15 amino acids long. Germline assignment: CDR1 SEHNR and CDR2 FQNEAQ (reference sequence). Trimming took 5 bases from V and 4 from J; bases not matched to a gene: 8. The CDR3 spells CASSPTRDRATEAFF. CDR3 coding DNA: TGTGCCAGCAGCCCTACGCGGGACAGGGCCACTGAAGCTTTCTTT.

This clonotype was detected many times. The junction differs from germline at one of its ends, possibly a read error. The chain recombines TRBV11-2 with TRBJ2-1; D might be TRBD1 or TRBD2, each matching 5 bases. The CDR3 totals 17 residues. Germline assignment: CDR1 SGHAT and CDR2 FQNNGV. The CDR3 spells CASSLEYRWESSNEQFF. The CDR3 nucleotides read TGTGCCAGCAGCTTAGAGTACAGGTGGGAGTCCTCCAATGAGCAGTTCTTC.

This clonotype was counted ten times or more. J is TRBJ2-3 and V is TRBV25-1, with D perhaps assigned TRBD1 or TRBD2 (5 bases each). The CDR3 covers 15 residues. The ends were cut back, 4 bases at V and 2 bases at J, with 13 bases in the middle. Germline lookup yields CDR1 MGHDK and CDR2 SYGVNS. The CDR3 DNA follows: TGTGCCAGCAGTGCGCCGGGACCGGTCACAGATACGCAGTATTTT. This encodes CASSAPGPVTDTQYF.

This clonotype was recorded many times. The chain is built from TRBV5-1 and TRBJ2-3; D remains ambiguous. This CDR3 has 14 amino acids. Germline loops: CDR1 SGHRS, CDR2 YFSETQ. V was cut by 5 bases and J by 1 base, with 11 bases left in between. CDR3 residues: CASRKRSGTDTQYF. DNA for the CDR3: TGCGCCAGCAGGAAGCGTTCCGGCACAGATACGCAGTATTTT.

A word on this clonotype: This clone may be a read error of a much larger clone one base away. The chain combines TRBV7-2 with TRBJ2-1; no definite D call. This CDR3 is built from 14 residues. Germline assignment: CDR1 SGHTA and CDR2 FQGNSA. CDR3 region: CANSLMGGDNEQFF. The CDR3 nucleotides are TGTGCCAACAGCTTAATGGGTGGGGACAATGAGCAGTTCTTC.

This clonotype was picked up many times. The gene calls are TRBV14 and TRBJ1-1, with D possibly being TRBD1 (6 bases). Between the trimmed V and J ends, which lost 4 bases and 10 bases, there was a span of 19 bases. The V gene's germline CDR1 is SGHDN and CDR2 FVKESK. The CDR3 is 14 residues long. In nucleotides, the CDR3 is TGTGCCAGCAGCCCCCGGCCGGAGGGGGTTCGAGCTTTCTTT. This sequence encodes CASSPRPEGVRAFF.

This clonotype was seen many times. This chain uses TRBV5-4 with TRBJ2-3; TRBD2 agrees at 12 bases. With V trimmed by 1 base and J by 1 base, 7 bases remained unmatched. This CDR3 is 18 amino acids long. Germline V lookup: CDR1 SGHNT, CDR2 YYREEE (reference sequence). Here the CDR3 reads CASSLWTSGAWGTDTQYF. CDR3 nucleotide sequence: TGTGCCAGCAGCTTGTGGACTAGCGGGGCTTGGGGCACAGATACGCAGTATTTT.

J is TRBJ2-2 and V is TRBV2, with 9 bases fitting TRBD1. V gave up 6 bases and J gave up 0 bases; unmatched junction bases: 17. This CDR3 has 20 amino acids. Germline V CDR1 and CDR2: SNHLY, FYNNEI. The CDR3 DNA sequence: TGTGCCAGCAGCGACAGTATACGGTATGGACAGGGGACGAACACCGGGGAGCTGTTTTTT. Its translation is CASSDSIRYGQGTNTGELFF.

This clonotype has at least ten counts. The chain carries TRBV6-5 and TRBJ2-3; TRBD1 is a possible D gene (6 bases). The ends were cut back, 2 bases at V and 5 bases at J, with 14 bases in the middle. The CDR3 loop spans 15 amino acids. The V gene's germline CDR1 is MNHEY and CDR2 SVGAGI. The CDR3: CASSYGTSDGDTQYF. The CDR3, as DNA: TGTGCCAGCAGTTACGGGACATCCGACGGAGATACGCAGTATTTT.

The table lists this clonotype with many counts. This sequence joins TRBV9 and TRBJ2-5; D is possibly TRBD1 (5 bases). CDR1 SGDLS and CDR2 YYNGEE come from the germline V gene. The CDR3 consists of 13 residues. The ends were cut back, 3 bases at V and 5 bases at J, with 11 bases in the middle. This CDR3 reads CASSAQVGETQYF. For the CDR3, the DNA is TGTGCCAGCAGCGCACAGGTGGGGGAGACCCAGTACTTC.

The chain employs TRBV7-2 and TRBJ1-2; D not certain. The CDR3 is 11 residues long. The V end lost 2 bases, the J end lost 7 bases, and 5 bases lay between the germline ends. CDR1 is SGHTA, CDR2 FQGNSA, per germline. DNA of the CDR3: TGTGCCAGCAGCTTACAGGTTGGCTACACCTTC. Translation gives CASSLQVGYTF.

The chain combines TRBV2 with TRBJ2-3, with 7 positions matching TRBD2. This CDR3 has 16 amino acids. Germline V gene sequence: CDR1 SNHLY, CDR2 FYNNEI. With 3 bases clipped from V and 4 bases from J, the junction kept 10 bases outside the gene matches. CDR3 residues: CASSDLRAGNADTQYF. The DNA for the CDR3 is TGTGCCAGCAGTGACCTTCGAGCGGGGAACGCAGATACGCAGTATTTT. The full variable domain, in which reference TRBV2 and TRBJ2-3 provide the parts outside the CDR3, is EPEVTQTPSHQVTQMGQEVILRCVPISNHLYFYWYRQILGQKVEFLVSFYNNEISEKSEIFDDQFSVERPDGSNFTLKIRSTKLEDSAMYFCASSDLRAGNADTQYFGPGTRLTVL.

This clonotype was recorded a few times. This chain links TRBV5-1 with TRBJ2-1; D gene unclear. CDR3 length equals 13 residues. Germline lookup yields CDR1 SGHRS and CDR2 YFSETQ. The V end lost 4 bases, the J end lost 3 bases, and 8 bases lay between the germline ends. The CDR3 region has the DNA TGCGCCAGCAGCGGTGGATTCTACAATGAGCAGTTCTTC. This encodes CASSGGFYNEQFF. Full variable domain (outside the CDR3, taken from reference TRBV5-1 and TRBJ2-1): KAGVTQTPRYLIKTRGQQVTLSCSPISGHRSVSWYQQTPGQGLQFLFEYFSETQRNKGNFPGRFSGRQFSNSRSEMNVSTLELGDSALYLCASSGGFYNEQFFGPGTRLTVL.

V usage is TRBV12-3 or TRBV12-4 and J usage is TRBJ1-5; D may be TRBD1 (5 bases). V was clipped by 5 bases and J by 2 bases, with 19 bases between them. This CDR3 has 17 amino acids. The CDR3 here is CASSGSSRGRGNQPQHF. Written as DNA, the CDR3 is TGTGCCAGCAGTGGATCTTCGAGGGGTCGGGGCAATCAGCCCCAGCATTTT.

The CDR3 loop is CSAPRGNTEAFF. The CDR3 nucleotides read TGCAGCGCCCCACGGGGGAACACTGAAGCTTTCTTT. This chain uses TRBV29-1 with TRBJ1-1; unclear D gene. Germline CDR1 is SQVTM and CDR2 is ANQGSEA. This CDR3 region has 12 residues. Trimming shortened V by 7 bases and J by 1 base, and 10 bases separated the two germline ends.

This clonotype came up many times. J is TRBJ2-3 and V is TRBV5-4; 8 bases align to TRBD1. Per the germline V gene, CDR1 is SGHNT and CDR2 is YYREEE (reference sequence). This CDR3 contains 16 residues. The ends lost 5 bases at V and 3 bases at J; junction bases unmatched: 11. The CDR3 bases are TGTGCCAGCAGTTCCCCGGACAGGGTGTTAACAGATACGCAGTATTTT. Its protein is CASSSPDRVLTDTQYF.

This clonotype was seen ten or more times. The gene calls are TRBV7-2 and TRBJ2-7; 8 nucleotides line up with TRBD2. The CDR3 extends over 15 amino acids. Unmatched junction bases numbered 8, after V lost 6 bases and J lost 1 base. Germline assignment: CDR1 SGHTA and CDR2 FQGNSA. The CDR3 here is CASSVSGTRSYEQYF. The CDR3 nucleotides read TGTGCCAGCAGTGTTTCCGGGACTAGGTCCTACGAGCAGTACTTC.

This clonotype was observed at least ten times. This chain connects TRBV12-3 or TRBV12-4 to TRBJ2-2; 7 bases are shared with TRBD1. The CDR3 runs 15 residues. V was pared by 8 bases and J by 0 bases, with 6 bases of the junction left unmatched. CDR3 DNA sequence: TGTGCCAGCCTAGACAGGGCAGCGAACACCGGGGAGCTGTTTTTT. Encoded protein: CASLDRAANTGELFF.

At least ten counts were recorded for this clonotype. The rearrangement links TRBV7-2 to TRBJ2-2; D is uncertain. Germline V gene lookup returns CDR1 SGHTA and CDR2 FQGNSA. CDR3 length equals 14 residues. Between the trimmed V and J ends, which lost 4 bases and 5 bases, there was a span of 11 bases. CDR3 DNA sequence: TGTGCCAGCAGCTCTACTCTTGGGACCGGGGAGCTGTTTTTT. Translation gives CASSSTLGTGELFF. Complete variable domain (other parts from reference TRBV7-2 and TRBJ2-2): GAGVSQSPSNKVTEKGKDVELRCDPISGHTALYWYRQSLGQGLEFLIYFQGNSAPDKSGLPSDRFSAERTGGSVSTLTIQRTQQEDSAVYLCASSSTLGTGELFFGEGSRLTVL.

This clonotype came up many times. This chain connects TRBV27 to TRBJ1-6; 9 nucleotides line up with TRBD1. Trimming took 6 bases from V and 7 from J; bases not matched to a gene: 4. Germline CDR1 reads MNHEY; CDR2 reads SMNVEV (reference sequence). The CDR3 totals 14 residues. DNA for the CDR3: TGTGCCAGCAGGGGGACAGGGAAAAATTCACCCCTCCACTTT. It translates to CASRGTGKNSPLHF.

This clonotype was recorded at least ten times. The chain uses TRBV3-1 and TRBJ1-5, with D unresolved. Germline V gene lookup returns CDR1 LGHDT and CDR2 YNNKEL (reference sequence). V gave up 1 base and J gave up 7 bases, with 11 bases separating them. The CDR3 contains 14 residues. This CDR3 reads CASSQAVRAQPQHF. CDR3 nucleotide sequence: TGTGCCAGCAGCCAAGCGGTGAGAGCCCAGCCCCAGCATTTT.

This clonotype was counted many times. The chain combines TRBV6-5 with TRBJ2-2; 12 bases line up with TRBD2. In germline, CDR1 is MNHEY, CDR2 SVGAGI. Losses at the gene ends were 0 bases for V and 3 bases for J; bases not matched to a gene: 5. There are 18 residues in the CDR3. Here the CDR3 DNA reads TGTGCCAGCAGTTACTCACTAGCGGGGGGCCTGTACACCGGGGAGCTGTTTTTT. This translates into CASSYSLAGGLYTGELFF.

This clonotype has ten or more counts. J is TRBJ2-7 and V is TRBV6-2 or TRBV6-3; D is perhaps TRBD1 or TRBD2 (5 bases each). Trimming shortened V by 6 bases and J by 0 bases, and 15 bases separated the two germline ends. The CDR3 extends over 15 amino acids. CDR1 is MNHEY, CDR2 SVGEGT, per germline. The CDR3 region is CASREGWGSSYEQYF. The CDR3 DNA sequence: TGTGCCAGCAGAGAAGGTTGGGGGAGCTCCTACGAGCAGTACTTC.

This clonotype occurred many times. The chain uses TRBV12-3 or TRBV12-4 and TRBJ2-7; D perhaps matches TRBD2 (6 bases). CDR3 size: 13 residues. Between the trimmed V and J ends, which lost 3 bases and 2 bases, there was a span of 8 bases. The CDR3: CASSLGGPYEQYF. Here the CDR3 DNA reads TGTGCCAGCAGTTTGGGAGGTCCCTACGAGCAGTACTTC.